Following are 11 T cell receptor beta chains from one sample sequenced in a study of blood T cell repertoires in COVID-19. The protocol was immunoSEQ multiplex PCR, while the TCRdb copy is restricted to in-frame clones and leaves out a portion. The sample carries a few hundred thousand clones, roughly 86% recorded once. The sample consisted of peripheral blood. The receptors here all came from a human donor with acute or convalescent COVID-19. The donor label of this sample is uncertain.

The chain is built from TRBV3-1 (or the pseudogene TRBV3-2) and TRBJ2-7; D is ambiguous. The CDR3 has 11 amino acids. Germline lookup yields CDR1 LGHDT and CDR2 YNNKEL (reference sequence). The germline V and J ends were trimmed by 3 bases and 5 bases, with 5 bases remaining between them. The CDR3 is CASSHLHEQYF. The CDR3 bases are TGTGCCAGCAGCCATCTCCACGAGCAGTACTTC.

The chain carries TRBV27 and TRBJ2-3; D possibly corresponds to TRBD2 (5 bases). The CDR3 is 15 amino acids. Germline CDR1 MNHEY, CDR2 SMNVEV (reference sequence). Trimming removed 5 bases from V and 6 bases from J, with 18 bases in between. CDR3 sequence reads: CASSVEGRSTDTQYF. The DNA for the CDR3 is TGTGCCAGCAGTGTTGAGGGTAGGTCTACGGATACGCAGTATTTT.

This clone showed up just a few times. This chain joins TRBV19 and TRBJ2-1, with TRBD2 matching over 10 bases. The CDR3 is 15 residues long. With 6 bases clipped from V and 6 bases from J, the junction kept 8 bases outside the gene matches. Germline CDR1 LNHDA, CDR2 SQIVND (reference sequence). The CDR3 DNA follows: TGTGCCAGTAGCCAGCGGGAGGGCTCTAGCAATGAGCAGTTCTTC. Residues: CASSQREGSSNEQFF.

The CDR3 nucleotides read TGTGCCAGCAGTGAACCGTTTTTTAGTACCCCCAATCAGCCCCAGCATTTT. Translated, it gives CASSEPFFSTPNQPQHF. The V call is TRBV6-1, the J call TRBJ1-5; D remains unclear. Trimming left V 2 bases short and J 3 bases short, with 17 bases between. In germline, CDR1 is MNHNS, CDR2 SASEGT. The CDR3 totals 17 residues.

This clone was counted a few times. The chain is built from TRBV5-5 and TRBJ2-7, with D perhaps TRBD2 (7 bases). The V end lost 6 bases, the J end lost 3 bases, and 19 bases lay between the germline ends. CDR1 and CDR2 (germline): SGHKS, YYEKEE (reference sequence). The CDR3 is 15 amino acids. The CDR3: CASTNRGAGSYEQYF. DNA for the CDR3: TGTGCCAGCACCAACCGGGGGGCAGGTAGCTACGAGCAGTACTTC.

V gene TRBV19 combines with J gene TRBJ2-3; 8 bases are a match to TRBD2. The CDR3 runs 17 residues. Germline loops: CDR1 LNHDA, CDR2 SQIVND (reference sequence). The junction had 11 bases not matched to a gene; V was cut back by 4 bases and J by 2 bases. CDR3 in amino acids: CASSTGLARGATDTQYF. In DNA, the CDR3 is TGTGCCAGTAGTACAGGACTAGCTCGGGGAGCCACAGATACGCAGTATTTT.

The rearrangement uses TRBV5-5 and TRBJ1-2; D is unresolved. Germline CDR1 SGHKS, CDR2 YYEKEE (reference sequence). The CDR3 covers 15 residues. Trimming left V 0 bases short and J 1 base short, with 10 bases between. This chain's CDR3 is CASSLVGGFNYGYTF. The DNA for the CDR3 is TGTGCCAGCAGCTTGGTCGGCGGATTTAACTATGGCTACACCTTC.

This clone was picked up one time. The V and J genes are TRBV19 and TRBJ1-5; perhaps TRBD1 as D (6 bases). Trimming took 8 bases from V and 3 from J, leaving 17 bases between them. CDR1 and CDR2 from the germline V gene are LNHDA and SQIVND (reference sequence). CDR3 length equals 15 residues. CDR3 in amino acids: CASGTTGRSNQPQHF. Written as DNA, the CDR3 is TGTGCCAGTGGTACCACAGGGCGCTCCAATCAGCCCCAGCATTTT.

J is TRBJ1-4 and V is TRBV7-9, with TRBD1 matching over 7 bases. Germline values: CDR1 SEHNR, CDR2 FQNEAQ (reference sequence). The CDR3 totals 14 residues. After removal of 3 bases from V and 8 bases from J, the junction contained 6 bases not matched to a gene. CDR3 region: CASSLRQTGEKLFF. CDR3 in DNA: TGTGCCAGCAGCTTGAGGCAGACAGGGGAAAAACTGTTTTTT.

The genes are TRBV18 and TRBJ1-3; 9 bases map to TRBD1. Germline CDR1 and CDR2: KGHSH and LQKENI. The CDR3 runs to 14 residues. Unmatched junction bases numbered 8, after V lost 5 bases and J lost 9 bases. The CDR3 region has the DNA TGTGCCAGCTCAACAAGGACAGGGGATACCACCATATATTTT. Its translation is CASSTRTGDTTIYF.

The chain combines TRBV5-1 with TRBJ1-1; D is perhaps TRBD1 (5 bases). The ends were cut back, 0 bases at V and 8 bases at J, with 11 bases in the middle. This CDR3 region has 13 residues. Germline lookup yields CDR1 SGHRS and CDR2 YFSETQ. CDR3 DNA: TGCGCCAGCAGCTTGGAGGAGGGGCGGGAAGCTTTCTTT. Translated: CASSLEEGREAFF.